A single sample is the source of the 22 T cell receptor beta chains below, sequenced in a study of blood T cell repertoires in COVID-19. Only in-frame clones appear in the TCRdb table, and some are missing; sequencing was by immunoSEQ multiplex PCR. Among 260,000 or so clones listed, under 90% were seen once. What was sequenced was PBMCs or T cells enriched from blood (not recorded which). Receptors originate from a man aged 18 to 30 who had recovered from COVID-19.

The chain employs TRBV7-3 and TRBJ2-7; 8 bases align to TRBD2. V gave up 2 bases and J gave up 5 bases; unmatched junction bases: 11. Germline V gene data show CDR1 as SGHTA and CDR2 as FQGTGA. The CDR3 has 16 residues. The chain's CDR3 is CASSLWKREWGHEQYF. The CDR3 DNA reads as TGTGCCAGCAGCTTATGGAAGCGGGAGTGGGGTCACGAGCAGTACTTC.

This sequence joins TRBV29-1 and TRBJ1-1; 7 bases agree with TRBD1. The CDR3 length is 13 residues. Germline CDR1 SQVTM, CDR2 ANQGSEA. Germline trimming cut 6 bases from V and 1 base from J; bases unmatched to any gene: 5. The CDR3 region is CSVARDRNTEAFF. CDR3 in DNA: TGCAGCGTAGCTAGGGACAGGAACACTGAAGCTTTCTTT.

The chain has TRBV11-3 and TRBJ2-3; 7 nucleotides agree with TRBD2. There are 15 residues in the CDR3. Germline lookup yields CDR1 SGHNT and CDR2 YENEEA. The V segment lost 2 bases and the J segment 1 base; nucleotides outside the gene matches: 3. The CDR3 sequence: CASSLTAGGTDTQYF. Here the CDR3 DNA reads TGTGCCAGCAGCTTAACGGCGGGGGGCACAGATACGCAGTATTTT.

The J gene is TRBJ1-5, the V gene TRBV21-1; the table assigns TRBD1, which was not confirmed against the DNA. TRBV21-1 is a listed pseudogene. This CDR3 has 13 residues. This CDR3 is CAPRGRKMQPQHF. DNA of the CDR3: TGTGCCCCCAGGGGCCGAAAGATGCAGCCCCAGCATTTT.

The chain's CDR3 is CASSLLAALGNEQFF. The CDR3 nucleotides are TGTGCCAGCAGCTTACTAGCGGCCCTCGGGAATGAGCAGTTCTTC. This chain joins TRBV27 and TRBJ2-1; 8 bases fit TRBD2. The CDR3 totals 15 residues. V lost 6 bases and J lost 7; bases outside the gene matches: 11. Germline values: CDR1 MNHEY, CDR2 SMNVEV (reference sequence).

The V call is TRBV6-2 or TRBV6-3, the J call TRBJ2-2, with D unresolved. This CDR3 has 18 amino acids. Germline V gene data show CDR1 as MNHEY and CDR2 as SVGEGT. V dropped 2 bases and J dropped 0 bases, with 16 bases sitting between them. This CDR3 reads CASSYRRWRIANTGELFF. CDR3 in DNA: TGTGCCAGCAGTTACCGCAGGTGGCGCATCGCGAACACCGGGGAGCTGTTTTTT.

The gene calls are TRBV3-1 (or the pseudogene TRBV3-2) and TRBJ1-3; the D is unclear. The CDR3 spans 14 residues. With 2 bases removed from V and 4 bases from J, the gap between germline ends came to 9 bases. CDR1 is LGHDT, CDR2 YNNKEL, per germline (reference sequence). In DNA form, the CDR3 reads TGTGCCAGCAGCCAAAGGAGTTTAGGAAACACCATATATTTT. Translated: CASSQRSLGNTIYF.

The chain is built from TRBV10-3 and TRBJ2-1; no firm D call. Germline V gene lookup returns CDR1 ENHRY and CDR2 SYGVKD. The CDR3 is 16 amino acids. Deletions cut 0 bases from V and 0 bases from J, with 9 bases between. Here the CDR3 reads CAISESTRSSYNEQFF. CDR3 bases: TGTGCCATCAGTGAGTCGACTCGCAGCTCCTACAATGAGCAGTTCTTC.

In DNA form, the CDR3 reads TGTGCCAGCAGCCAATATCGAGAGGGGGCGCCAGAAGCTTTCTTT. Its translation is CASSQYREGAPEAFF. The V call is TRBV3-1 (or the pseudogene TRBV3-2), the J call TRBJ1-1, with TRBD1 identical over 7 bases. The V and J ends lost 2 bases and 8 bases, in that order; junction bases with no gene match: 11. The CDR3 covers 15 residues. Germline CDR1 reads LGHDT; CDR2 reads YNNKEL (reference sequence).

This CDR3 is CASSFSASGAYEQYF. CDR3 coding DNA: TGTGCCAGCAGCTTTTCAGCTAGCGGGGCCTACGAGCAGTACTTC. The rearrangement joins TRBV7-9 to TRBJ2-7; 9 nucleotides line up with TRBD2. Germline CDR1 reads SEHNR; CDR2 reads FQNEAQ (reference sequence). The CDR3 loop spans 15 amino acids. Trimming cost V 3 bases and J 2 bases; bases outside gene matches: 5.

This clone appeared once. This sequence joins TRBV7-9 and TRBJ1-2; 10 bases map to TRBD1. The CDR3 covers 13 residues. Germline-derived CDR1 and CDR2 are SEHNR and FQNEAQ (reference sequence). The V and J ends lost 5 bases and 6 bases, in that order; junction bases with no gene match: 3. The CDR3 bases are TGTGCCAGCAGCCAGGGACAGGGGAATGGCTACACCTTC. This translates into CASSQGQGNGYTF.

This clone came up a few times. The gene calls are TRBV7-2 and TRBJ1-1, with D possibly matching TRBD1 (5 bases). Trimming removed 6 bases from V and 6 bases from J, with 17 bases in between. Germline V CDR1 and CDR2: SGHTA, FQGNSA. The CDR3 spans 14 residues. CDR3 sequence (DNA): TGTGCCAGCAGTATAGCCAGGGATTCCGCTGAAGCTTTCTTT. As protein: CASSIARDSAEAFF.

The chain joins TRBV6-1 to TRBJ2-7, with TRBD2 identical over 8 bases. This CDR3 is 16 amino acids long. Germline V gene data show CDR1 as MNHNS and CDR2 as SASEGT. V gave up 1 base and J gave up 2 bases; unmatched junction bases: 7. As DNA, the CDR3 is TGTGCCAGCAGTGAAGACGGGGGGGCACCAGCCTACGAGCAGTACTTC. It translates to CASSEDGGAPAYEQYF.

The rearrangement joins TRBV15 to TRBJ1-2, with TRBD1 as a possible D gene (6 bases). Trimming removed 1 base from V and 7 bases from J, with 10 bases in between. CDR1 LNHNV and CDR2 YYDKDF come from the germline V gene (reference sequence). This CDR3 has 13 amino acids. In DNA form, the CDR3 reads TGTGCCACCAGCAGAGGGAACAGGGTTGGCTACACCTTC. Amino acids: CATSRGNRVGYTF.

The chain links TRBV7-3 to TRBJ1-1, with 12 bases that match TRBD1. The J segment lost 3 bases and the V segment lost 4 bases, leaving 9 bases of the junction unmatched. The CDR3 is made up of 17 amino acids. Germline V lookup: CDR1 SGHTA, CDR2 FQGTGA. The CDR3 here is CASSSGDRGLLDTEAFF. In nucleotides, the CDR3 is TGTGCCAGCAGCTCGGGGGACAGGGGGCTTCTAGACACTGAAGCTTTCTTT. Using reference TRBV7-3 and TRBJ1-1 for the parts outside the CDR3, the full variable domain is GAGVSQTPSNKVTEKGKYVELRCDPISGHTALYWYRQSLGQGPEFLIYFQGTGAADDSGLPNDRFFAVRPEGSVSTLKIQRTERGDSAVYLCASSSGDRGLLDTEAFFGQGTRLTVV.

The chain links TRBV19 to TRBJ2-7, with 9 bases lining up with TRBD1. The CDR3 is 16 amino acids. Germline-derived CDR1 and CDR2 are LNHDA and SQIVND (reference sequence). Trimming removed 3 bases from V and 0 bases from J; junction bases left unmatched: 6. CDR3 protein: CASSIGDRAGSYEQYF. In nucleotides, the CDR3 is TGTGCCAGTAGTATTGGGGACAGGGCCGGCTCCTACGAGCAGTACTTC.

The J gene is TRBJ2-3, the V gene TRBV20-1, with 9 bases matching TRBD2. The length of the CDR3 is 14 residues. V lost 3 bases, J lost 3 bases, and 4 bases stayed unmatched. Germline V gene sequence: CDR1 DFQATT, CDR2 SNEGSKA (reference sequence). The CDR3 nucleotides read TGCAGTGCTAGTAGCGCGGGAGGGACAGATACGCAGTATTTT. It yields the protein CSASSAGGTDTQYF.

V gene TRBV30 combines with J gene TRBJ2-2; 7 bases match TRBD2. CDR3 length: 15 amino acids. Germline V gene sequence: CDR1 GTSNPN, CDR2 SVGIG (reference sequence). The trim removed 0 bases at V and 5 bases at J, leaving 6 bases unmatched. CDR3: CAWSVRLAATGELFF. Here the CDR3 DNA reads TGTGCCTGGAGTGTACGGCTAGCGGCGACCGGGGAGCTGTTTTTT.

This chain joins TRBV13 and TRBJ1-2, with 8 nucleotides matching TRBD1. V shed 5 bases and J 5 bases; nucleotides not matched to a gene: 4. The length of the CDR3 is 13 residues. From germline, CDR1 is PRHDT and CDR2 FYEKMQ (reference sequence). The CDR3 loop reads CASSVQGGYGYTF. DNA for the CDR3: TGTGCCAGCAGCGTACAGGGGGGATATGGCTACACCTTC.

The V call is TRBV6-4, the J call TRBJ2-3; 9 bases align to TRBD1. CDR1 and CDR2 (germline): MRHNA, SNTAGT. The CDR3 runs 15 residues. V shed 5 bases, J shed 2 bases, and the junction held 5 bases outside the gene matches. CDR3 coding DNA: TGTGCCAGCAGTAGAGGGGACAGGGACACAGATACGCAGTATTTT. Translated, it gives CASSRGDRDTDTQYF.

This clone was seen only once. The chain carries TRBV5-4 and TRBJ1-2; D might be TRBD1 (6 bases). The CDR3 totals 15 residues. Trimming cost V 4 bases and J 3 bases, with 16 bases left between them. Germline V gene lookup returns CDR1 SGHNT and CDR2 YYREEE (reference sequence). This CDR3 is CASSPTGGGYYGYTF. CDR3 bases: TGTGCCAGCAGCCCAACCGGGGGGGGCTACTATGGCTACACCTTC.

V is TRBV28 and J is TRBJ2-1; the match to TRBD2 covers 9 bases. Germline V gives CDR1 MDHEN, CDR2 SYDVKM. The J segment lost 4 bases and the V segment lost 3 bases, leaving 4 bases of the junction unmatched. This CDR3 has 15 residues. DNA of the CDR3: TGTGCCAGCAGTTTCACCCTAGCGGGGTACAATGAGCAGTTCTTC. Translated, it gives CASSFTLAGYNEQFF.